This section outlines one TCR beta chain sequence together with its context. Each donor gave roughly 2.5 ml of peripheral blood. The sample originates from a study of monozygotic twins with inflammatory bowel disease. Molecular identifiers with 6-nucleotide sample barcodes were added during cDNA synthesis via template switching. No DNA is given; TCRdb re-called the 5' RACE reads and lists each CDR3 protein once. This table holds approximately 160,000 distinct CDR3 sequences. Germline V gene data show CDR1 as SGHRS and CDR2 as YFSETQ. The CDR3 loop spans 13 amino acids. Sequencing was performed on blood. The V call is TRBV5-1, the J call TRBJ2-5. The source is a human donor with ulcerative colitis or Crohn's disease, or a healthy co-twin of an affected twin (not recorded which). CDR3 sequence: CASSFNAGETQYF.